Given below is one T cell receptor beta chain in context. Its matching antigen is unknown. The protocol was immunoSEQ multiplex PCR, while the TCRdb copy is restricted to in-frame clones and leaves out a portion. The sample yields over 80,000 clones, around nine tenths seen once. This record comes from a study of radiotherapy plus CTLA-4 blockade in lung cancer. The ends lost 3 bases at V and 5 bases at J; junction bases unmatched: 6. CDR1 and CDR2 (germline): SGHTA, FQGNSA. The CDR3 sequence is 15 residues long. Study-wide findings and caveats: There was expansion of tumor-derived TCR clones in blood after radiotherapy plus ipilimumab.

The source material was peripheral blood, sampled from a patient treated with radiotherapy plus ipilimumab. The sequence was obtained from a human donor with non-small cell lung cancer that progressed on radiotherapy plus ipilimumab. This chain joins TRBV7-2 and TRBJ2-1; TRBD1 aligns across 8 bases. The CDR3: CASSFSRTGNNEQFF. Here the CDR3 DNA reads TGTGCCAGCAGCTTCTCCCGGACAGGGAACAATGAGCAGTTCTTC.